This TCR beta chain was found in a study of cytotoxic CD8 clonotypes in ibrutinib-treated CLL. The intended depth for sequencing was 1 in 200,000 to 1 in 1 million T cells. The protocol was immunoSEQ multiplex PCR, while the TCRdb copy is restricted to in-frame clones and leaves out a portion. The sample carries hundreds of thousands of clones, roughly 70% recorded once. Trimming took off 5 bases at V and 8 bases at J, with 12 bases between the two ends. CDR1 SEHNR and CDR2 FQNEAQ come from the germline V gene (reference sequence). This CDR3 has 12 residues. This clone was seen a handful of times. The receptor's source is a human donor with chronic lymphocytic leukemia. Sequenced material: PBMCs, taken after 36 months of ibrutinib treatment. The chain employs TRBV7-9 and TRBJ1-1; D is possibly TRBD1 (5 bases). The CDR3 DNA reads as TGTGCCAGCAGCGACGATGCAGGGGAAGCTTTCTTT. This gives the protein CASSDDAGEAFF.